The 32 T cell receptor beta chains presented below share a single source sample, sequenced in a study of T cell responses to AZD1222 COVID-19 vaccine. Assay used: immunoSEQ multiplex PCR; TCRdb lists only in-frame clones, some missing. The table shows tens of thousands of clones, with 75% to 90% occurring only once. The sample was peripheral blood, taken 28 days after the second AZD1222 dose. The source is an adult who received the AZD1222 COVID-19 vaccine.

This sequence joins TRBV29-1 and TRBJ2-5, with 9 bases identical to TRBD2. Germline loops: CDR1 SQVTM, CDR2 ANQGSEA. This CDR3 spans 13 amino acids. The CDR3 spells CLDPTSGQETQYF. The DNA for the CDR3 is TGCCTAGACCCGACTAGCGGCCAAGAGACCCAGTACTTC.

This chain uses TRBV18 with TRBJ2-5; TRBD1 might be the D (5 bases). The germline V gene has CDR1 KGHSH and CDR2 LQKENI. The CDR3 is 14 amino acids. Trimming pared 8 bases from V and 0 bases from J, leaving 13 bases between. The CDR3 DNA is TGTGCCAGCACGGACATACAGTACCAAGAGACCCAGTACTTC. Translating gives CASTDIQYQETQYF.

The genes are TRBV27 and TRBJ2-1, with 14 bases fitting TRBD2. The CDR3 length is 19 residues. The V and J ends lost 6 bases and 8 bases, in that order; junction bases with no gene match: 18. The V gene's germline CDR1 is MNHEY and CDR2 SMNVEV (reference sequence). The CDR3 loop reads CASRGTGTSGGRGFHEQFF. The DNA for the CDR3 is TGTGCCAGCAGGGGCACCGGGACTAGCGGGGGCCGAGGGTTTCATGAGCAGTTCTTC.

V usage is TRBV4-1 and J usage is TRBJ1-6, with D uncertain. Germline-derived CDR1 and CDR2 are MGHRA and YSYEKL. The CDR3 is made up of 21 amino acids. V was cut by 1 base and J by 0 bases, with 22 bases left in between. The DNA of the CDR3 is TGCGCCAGCAGCCAAGCCCCACCCCACCGTGAGACGAGCTCCTATAATTCACCCCTCCACTTT. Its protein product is CASSQAPPHRETSSYNSPLHF.

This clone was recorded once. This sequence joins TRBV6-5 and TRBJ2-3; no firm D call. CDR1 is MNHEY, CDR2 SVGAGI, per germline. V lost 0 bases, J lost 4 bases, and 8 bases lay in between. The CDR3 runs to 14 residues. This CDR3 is CASSYSINADTQYF. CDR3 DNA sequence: TGTGCCAGCAGTTACTCGATCAATGCAGATACGCAGTATTTT.

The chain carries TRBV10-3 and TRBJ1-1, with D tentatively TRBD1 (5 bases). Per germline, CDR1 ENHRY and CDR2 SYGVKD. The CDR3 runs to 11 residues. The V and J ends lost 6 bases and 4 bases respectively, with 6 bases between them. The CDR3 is CAISDSTEAFF. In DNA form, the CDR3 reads TGTGCCATCAGCGACAGCACTGAAGCTTTCTTT.

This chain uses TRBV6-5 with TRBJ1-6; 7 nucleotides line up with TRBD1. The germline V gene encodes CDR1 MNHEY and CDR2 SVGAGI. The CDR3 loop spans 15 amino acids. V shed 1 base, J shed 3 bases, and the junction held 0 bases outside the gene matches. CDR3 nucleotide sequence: TGTGCCAGCAGTTACTGGGACAGCTATAATTCACCCCTCCACTTT. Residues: CASSYWDSYNSPLHF.

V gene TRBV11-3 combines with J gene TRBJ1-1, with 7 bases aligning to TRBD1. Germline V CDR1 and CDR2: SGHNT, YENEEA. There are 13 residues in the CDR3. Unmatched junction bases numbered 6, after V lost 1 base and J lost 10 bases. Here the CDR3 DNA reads TGTGCCAGCAGCTTAGGACAGGGCGGCGTAGCTTTCTTT. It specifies CASSLGQGGVAFF.

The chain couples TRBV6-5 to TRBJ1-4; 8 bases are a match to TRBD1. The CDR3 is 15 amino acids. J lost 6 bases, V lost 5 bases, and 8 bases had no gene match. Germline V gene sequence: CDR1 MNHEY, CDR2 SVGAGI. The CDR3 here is CASSPFQGADEKLFF. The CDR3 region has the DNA TGTGCCAGCAGTCCATTCCAGGGGGCGGATGAAAAACTGTTTTTT.

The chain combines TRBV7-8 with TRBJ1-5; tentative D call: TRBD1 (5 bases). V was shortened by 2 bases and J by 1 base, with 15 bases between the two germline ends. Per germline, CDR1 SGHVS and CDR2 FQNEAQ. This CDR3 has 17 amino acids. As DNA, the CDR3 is TGTGCCAGCAGCTTAATCTCTTCGGGGCTCAGCAATCAGCCCCAGCATTTT. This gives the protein CASSLISSGLSNQPQHF.

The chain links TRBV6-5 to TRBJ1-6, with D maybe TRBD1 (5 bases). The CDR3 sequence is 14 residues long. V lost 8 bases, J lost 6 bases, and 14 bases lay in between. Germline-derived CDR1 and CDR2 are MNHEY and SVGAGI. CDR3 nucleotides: TGTGCCAGCGGCGGGGCCCGAGGTAATTCACCCCTCCACTTT. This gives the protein CASGGARGNSPLHF.

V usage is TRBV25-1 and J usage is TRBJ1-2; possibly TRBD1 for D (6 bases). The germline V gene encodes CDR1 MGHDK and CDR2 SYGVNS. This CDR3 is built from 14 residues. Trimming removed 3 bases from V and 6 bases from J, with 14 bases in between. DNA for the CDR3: TGTGCCAGCAGTGATCGTTTGGGGGCAGATGGCTACACCTTC. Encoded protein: CASSDRLGADGYTF.

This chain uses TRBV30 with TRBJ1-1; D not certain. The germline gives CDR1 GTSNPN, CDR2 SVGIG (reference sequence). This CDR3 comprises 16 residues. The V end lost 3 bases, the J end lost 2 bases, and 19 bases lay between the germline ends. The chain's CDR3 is CAWRTKGEGGNTEAFF. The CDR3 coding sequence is TGTGCCTGGAGAACCAAGGGTGAGGGCGGAAACACTGAAGCTTTCTTT. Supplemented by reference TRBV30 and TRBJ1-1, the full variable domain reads SQTIHQWPATLVQPVGSPLSLECTVEGTSNPNLYWYRQAAGRGLQLLFYSVGIGQISSEVPQNLSASRPQDRQFILSSKKLLLSDSGFYLCAWRTKGEGGNTEAFFGQGTRLTVV.

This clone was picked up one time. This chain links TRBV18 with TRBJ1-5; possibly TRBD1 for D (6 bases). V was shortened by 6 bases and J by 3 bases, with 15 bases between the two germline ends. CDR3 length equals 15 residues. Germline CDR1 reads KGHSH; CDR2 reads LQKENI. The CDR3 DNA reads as TGTGCCAGCTCCGTTACCGGACAGTTCAATCAGCCCCAGCATTTT. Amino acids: CASSVTGQFNQPQHF.

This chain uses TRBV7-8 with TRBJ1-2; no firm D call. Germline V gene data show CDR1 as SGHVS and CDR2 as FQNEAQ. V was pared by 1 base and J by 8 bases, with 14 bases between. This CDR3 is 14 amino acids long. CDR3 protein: CASSLGTLERGYTF. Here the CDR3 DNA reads TGTGCCAGCAGCTTAGGTACTCTCGAGCGCGGCTACACCTTC.

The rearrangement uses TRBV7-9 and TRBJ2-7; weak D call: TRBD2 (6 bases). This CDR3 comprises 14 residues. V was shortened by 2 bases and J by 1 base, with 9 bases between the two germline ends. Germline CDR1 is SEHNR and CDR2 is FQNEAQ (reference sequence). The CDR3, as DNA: TGTGCCAGCAGCTTAAGTGGGGGGTCCTACGAGCAGTACTTC. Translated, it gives CASSLSGGSYEQYF.

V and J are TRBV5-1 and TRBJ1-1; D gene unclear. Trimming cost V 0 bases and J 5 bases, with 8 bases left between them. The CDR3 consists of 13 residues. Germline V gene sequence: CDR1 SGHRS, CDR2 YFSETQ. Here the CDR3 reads CASSLESTTEAFF. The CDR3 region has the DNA TGCGCCAGCAGCTTGGAGAGTACGACTGAAGCTTTCTTT.

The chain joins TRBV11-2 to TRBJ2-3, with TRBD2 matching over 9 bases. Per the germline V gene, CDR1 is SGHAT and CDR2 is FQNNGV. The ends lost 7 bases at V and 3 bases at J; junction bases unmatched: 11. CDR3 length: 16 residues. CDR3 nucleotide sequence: TGTGCCAGCAACCCGGCGGGGGGGGGTTGGACAGATACGCAGTATTTT. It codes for CASNPAGGGWTDTQYF.

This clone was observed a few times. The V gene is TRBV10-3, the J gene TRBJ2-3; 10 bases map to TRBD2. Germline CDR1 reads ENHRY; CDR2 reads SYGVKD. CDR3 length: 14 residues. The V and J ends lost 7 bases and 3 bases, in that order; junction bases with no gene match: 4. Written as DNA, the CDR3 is TGTGCCATCACTAGCGGGGGCCGGACAGATACGCAGTATTTT. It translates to CAITSGGRTDTQYF.

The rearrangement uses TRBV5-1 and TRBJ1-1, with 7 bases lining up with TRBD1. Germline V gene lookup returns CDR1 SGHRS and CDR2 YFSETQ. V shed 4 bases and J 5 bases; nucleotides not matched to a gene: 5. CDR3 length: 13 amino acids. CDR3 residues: CASSATGETEAFF. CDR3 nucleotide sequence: TGCGCCAGCAGCGCAACAGGGGAGACTGAAGCTTTCTTT.

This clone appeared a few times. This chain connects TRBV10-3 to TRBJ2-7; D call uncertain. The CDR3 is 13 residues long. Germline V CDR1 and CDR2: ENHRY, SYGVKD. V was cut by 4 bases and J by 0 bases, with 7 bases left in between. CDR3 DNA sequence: TGTGCCATCAGTGGTAGGGCCTCCTACGAGCAGTACTTC. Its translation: CAISGRASYEQYF.

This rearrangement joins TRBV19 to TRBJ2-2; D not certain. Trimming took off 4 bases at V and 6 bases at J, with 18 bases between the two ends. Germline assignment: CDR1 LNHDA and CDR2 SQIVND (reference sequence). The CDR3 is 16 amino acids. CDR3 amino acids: CASSTPDLDGAGELFF. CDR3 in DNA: TGTGCCAGTAGTACCCCGGATCTCGATGGGGCCGGGGAGCTGTTTTTT.

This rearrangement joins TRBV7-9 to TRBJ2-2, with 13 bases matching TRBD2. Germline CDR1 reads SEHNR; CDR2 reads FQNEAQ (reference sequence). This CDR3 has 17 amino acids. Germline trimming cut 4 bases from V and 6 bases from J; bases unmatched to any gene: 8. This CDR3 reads CASSSSWTSGGAGELFF. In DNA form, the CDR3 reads TGTGCCAGCAGCTCCTCATGGACTAGCGGGGGTGCCGGGGAGCTGTTTTTT.

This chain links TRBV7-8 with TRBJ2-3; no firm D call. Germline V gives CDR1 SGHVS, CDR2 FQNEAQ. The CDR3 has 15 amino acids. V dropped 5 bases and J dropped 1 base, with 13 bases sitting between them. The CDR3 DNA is TGTGCCAGCAGCACGGACCCCGGAGGCACAGATACGCAGTATTTT. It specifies CASSTDPGGTDTQYF. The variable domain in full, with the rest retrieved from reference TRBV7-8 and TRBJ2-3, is GAGVSQSPRYKVAKRGQDVALRCDPISGHVSLFWYQQALGQGPEFLTYFQNEAQLDKSGLPSDRFFAERPEGSVSTLKIQRTQQEDSAVYLCASSTDPGGTDTQYFGPGTRLTVL.

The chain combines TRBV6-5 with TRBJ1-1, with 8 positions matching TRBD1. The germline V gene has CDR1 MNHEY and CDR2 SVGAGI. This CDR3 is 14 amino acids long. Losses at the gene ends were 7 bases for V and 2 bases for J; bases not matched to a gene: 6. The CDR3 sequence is CASITDRVNTEAFF. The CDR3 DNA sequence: TGTGCCAGCATCACGGACAGGGTTAACACTGAAGCTTTCTTT.

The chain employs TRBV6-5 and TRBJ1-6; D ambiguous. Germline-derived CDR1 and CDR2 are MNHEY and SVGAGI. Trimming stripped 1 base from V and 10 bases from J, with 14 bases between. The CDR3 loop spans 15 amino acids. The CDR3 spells CASSYLSGGGSPLHF. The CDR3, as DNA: TGTGCCAGCAGTTACTTGTCGGGAGGAGGCTCACCCCTCCACTTT.

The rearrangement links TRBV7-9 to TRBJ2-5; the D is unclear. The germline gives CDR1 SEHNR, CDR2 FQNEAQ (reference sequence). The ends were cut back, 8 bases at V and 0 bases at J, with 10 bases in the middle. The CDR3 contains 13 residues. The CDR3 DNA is TGTGCCAGCGGCGAGCCGTACCAAGAGACCCAGTACTTC. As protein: CASGEPYQETQYF.

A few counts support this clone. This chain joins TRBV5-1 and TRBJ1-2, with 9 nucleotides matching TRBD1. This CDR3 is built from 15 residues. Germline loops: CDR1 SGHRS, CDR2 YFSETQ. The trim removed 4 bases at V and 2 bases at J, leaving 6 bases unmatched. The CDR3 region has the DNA TGCGCCAGCAGCGTGGGGACAGGGCGGAACTATGGCTACACCTTC. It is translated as CASSVGTGRNYGYTF.

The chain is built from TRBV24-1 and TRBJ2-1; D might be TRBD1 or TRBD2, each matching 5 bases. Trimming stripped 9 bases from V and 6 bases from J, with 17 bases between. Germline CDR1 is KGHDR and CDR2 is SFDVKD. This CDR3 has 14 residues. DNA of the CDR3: TGTGCCACCGCGCCGGGGACGTATTCCAATGAGCAGTTCTTC. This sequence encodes CATAPGTYSNEQFF.

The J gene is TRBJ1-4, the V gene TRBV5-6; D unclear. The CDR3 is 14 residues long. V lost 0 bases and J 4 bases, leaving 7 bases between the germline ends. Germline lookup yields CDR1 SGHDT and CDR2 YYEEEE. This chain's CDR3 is CASSLVNSNEKLFF. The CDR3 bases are TGTGCCAGCAGCTTGGTGAACAGTAATGAAAAACTGTTTTTT.

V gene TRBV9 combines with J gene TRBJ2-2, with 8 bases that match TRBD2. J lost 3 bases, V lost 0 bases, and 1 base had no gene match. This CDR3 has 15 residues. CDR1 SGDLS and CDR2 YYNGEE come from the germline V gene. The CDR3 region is CASSVELADTGELFF. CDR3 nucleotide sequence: TGTGCCAGCAGCGTAGAACTAGCGGACACCGGGGAGCTGTTTTTT.

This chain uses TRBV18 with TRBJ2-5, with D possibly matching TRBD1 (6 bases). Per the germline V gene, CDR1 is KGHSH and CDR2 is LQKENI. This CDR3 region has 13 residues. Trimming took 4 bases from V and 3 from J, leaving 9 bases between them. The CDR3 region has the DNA TGTGCCAGCTCACGATCAGGGGAAGAGACCCAGTACTTC. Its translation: CASSRSGEETQYF.